This T cell receptor beta chain is from a study of CXCR3-negative and CXCR3-positive naive CD8 T cells. At the level of the study: Around 140 million TRB reads were obtained overall (about 1.5 +/- 0.3 million per library). Broader study findings: Memory cells showed distinct TRBV-TRBJ patterns, while the two naive subsets matched.

In regard to this clonotype: Its matching antigen is unknown.

The study made its TRB cDNA libraries by 5' RACE, adding UMI labels. Following a re-call of the 5' RACE reads, TCRdb has one entry per CDR3 protein and lacks DNA. The table lists tens of thousands of distinct CDR3 sequences, with 1.5% to 2% in the top ten. The CDR3 consists of 16 residues. Germline V gene sequence: CDR1 MNHEY, CDR2 SVGEGT. The chain is built from TRBV6-2 or TRBV6-3 and TRBJ2-1; TCRdb outputs TRBD2, but without DNA this stays unchecked. This clonotype was obtained from a human donor in good health. Some clones in this sample may be carry-over from other donors' samples. The sequencing input was naive CXCR3- CD8+ T cells from blood. Subset indicated: CD45RO-CCR7+CD27+CD95- naive CD8+ T cells lacking CXCR3 (TNR3-). The chain's CDR3 is CASSKLGDFSYNEQFF.